This T cell receptor (beta chain) is from a study of shared clonotypes between healthy human individuals. Study-level findings and limits: Larger richness was generally estimated for naive than memory subsets. Among donors, sharing of clonotypes was expected to be affected by sequencing depth.

Worth noting for this clone: Its antigen is unidentified.

The CDR3 contains 15 residues. Germline V gene lookup returns CDR1 SEHNR and CDR2 FQNEAQ (reference sequence). Trimming removed 5 bases at V and 9 bases at J, with 17 bases between. The table came from immunoSEQ multiplex PCR; TCRdb's copy has only in-frame clones and leaves some out. The repertoire consists of more than 2 million clones, with 85% to 95% occurring once and the leading ten covering roughly 0.13%. The receptor's source is a man aged 18 to 29 in good health. The specimen was naive CD4+ T cells sorted from blood. Subset described: CD45RA+ positively selected. This chain links TRBV7-9 with TRBJ1-6; D is unresolved. The chain's CDR3 is CASSPGVNQRSPLHF. For the CDR3, the DNA is TGTGCCAGCAGCCCCGGGGTGAACCAGCGTTCACCCCTCCACTTT.